This T cell receptor (beta chain) was sequenced in a study of CD8+ T cells in alopecia areata. About the study: A 6-month off-drug phase came after tofacitinib, which had lasted 6 to 18 months.

Investigators isolated RNA and reverse transcribed it into cDNA to act as the sequencing template. Clones were sequenced by immunoSEQ multiplex PCR, and TCRdb holds only the in-frame ones, with some missing. The sample has 200,000 or so clones, around two fifths seen once. The germline CDR1 and CDR2 sequences are SNHLY and FYNNEI. The CDR3 loop spans 13 amino acids. Between the trimmed V and J ends, which lost 7 bases and 7 bases, there was a span of 16 bases. Study-wide findings and caveats: For patients receiving tofacitinib, scalp clonality and expanded CD8+ clones among the top 100 significantly decreased. Clonality in lesional scalp, especially alopecia totalis/universalis, exceeded that of normal scalp. Against the mouse data, patients shared TCRs less clearly, possibly for HLA reasons.

Regarding this clone: Its cognate antigen is unknown.

The treatment here: oral pan-JAK inhibitor, 5-10 mg twice daily. This clonotype was obtained from a human donor with alopecia areata. The rearrangement uses TRBV2 and TRBJ1-2, with a weak D call TRBD1 (5 bases). This specimen was CD4+ T cells sorted from blood, taken around week 34, from a patient treated with tofacitinib. CDR3 in amino acids: CASTGTPIGGYTF. The CDR3 DNA reads TGTGCCAGCACCGGGACGCCAATCGGTGGCTACACCTTC.